This is a list of T cell receptor beta chains from one sample in a study of blood T cell repertoires in COVID-19. Profiling relied on immunoSEQ multiplex PCR, and the TCRdb table lists in-frame clones only, not all of them. The sample has approximately 330,000 clones; 90% are singletons. Sequencing used peripheral blood. Receptors were obtained from a woman aged 40 to 55 with COVID-19, enrolled during active disease. Both conserved end residues are part of each CDR3. The D gene is left open where the match is weak. Clone sizes are given selectively: once, few, many, or a class where the clone is expanded.

V gene: TRBV7-2; J gene: TRBJ2-1; D gene: .; clone size: .; CDR3 DNA: TGTGCCAGCAGCGCGGAGTGGGGGGTGGGGTTGGTCAATGAGCAGTTCTTC; CDR3 protein: CASSAEWGVGLVNEQFF
V gene: TRBV30; J gene: TRBJ2-3; D gene: TRBD2; clone size: .; CDR3 DNA: TGTGCCTGGAGGGGACTAGCGGGAGGTGTGGATACGCAGTATTTT; CDR3 protein: CAWRGLAGGVDTQYF
V gene: TRBV12-3/TRBV12-4; J gene: TRBJ1-5; D gene: .; clone size: .; CDR3 DNA: TGTGCCAGCCGCGAGAGGGGCAATCAGCCCCAGCATTTT; CDR3 protein: CASRERGNQPQHF
V gene: TRBV30; J gene: TRBJ1-5; D gene: .; clone size: once; CDR3 DNA: TGTGCCTGGAGTGTACGACCGGGCGGGCAGCCCCAGCATTTT; CDR3 protein: CAWSVRPGGQPQHF
V gene: TRBV28; J gene: TRBJ2-1; D gene: TRBD2; clone size: few; CDR3 DNA: TGTGCCAGCAGGGCACGGGAGGGCACCTACAATGAGCAGTTCTTC; CDR3 protein: CASRAREGTYNEQFF
V gene: TRBV28; J gene: TRBJ1-2; D gene: TRBD1; clone size: .; CDR3 DNA: TGTGCCAGCAGACAGACAGGGATCTATGGCTACACCTTC; CDR3 protein: CASRQTGIYGYTF
V gene: TRBV7-9; J gene: TRBJ1-1; D gene: .; clone size: .; CDR3 DNA: TGTGCCAGCAGCCTAATCCAGAACACTGAAGCTTTCTTT; CDR3 protein: CASSLIQNTEAFF
V gene: TRBV24-1; J gene: TRBJ2-6; D gene: .; clone size: .; CDR3 DNA: TGTGCCACCAGTGCTCGGGGTGCTGGGGCCAACGTCCTGACTTTC; CDR3 protein: CATSARGAGANVLTF
V gene: TRBV6-2/TRBV6-3; J gene: TRBJ2-7; D gene: TRBD2; clone size: once; CDR3 DNA: TGTGCCAGCAGTTACACAAGGGGACTAGGAAAGCCCTACGAGCAGTACTTC; CDR3 protein: CASSYTRGLGKPYEQYF
V gene: TRBV15; J gene: TRBJ1-2; D gene: .; clone size: .; CDR3 DNA: TGTGCCACCAGCAGCAACCTTCTGACAGATGGCTACACCTTC; CDR3 protein: CATSSNLLTDGYTF
V gene: TRBV7-2; J gene: TRBJ2-1; D gene: .; clone size: .; CDR3 DNA: TGTGCCAGCAGCTTAGTGGCGGTTTTATCCTACAATGAGCAGTTCTTC; CDR3 protein: CASSLVAVLSYNEQFF
V gene: TRBV11-2; J gene: TRBJ2-1; D gene: .; clone size: .; CDR3 DNA: TGTGCCAGCAGCTCCACGATGAGCTCCTACAATGAGCAGTTCTTC; CDR3 protein: CASSSTMSSYNEQFF
V gene: TRBV6-2/TRBV6-3; J gene: TRBJ1-6; D gene: .; clone size: .; CDR3 DNA: TGTGCCAGCAGCCCTGACGCGCAGGGGCGGAATTCACCCCTCCACTTT; CDR3 protein: CASSPDAQGRNSPLHF
V gene: TRBV18; J gene: TRBJ1-3; D gene: .; clone size: once; CDR3 DNA: TGTGCCAGCTCACCAAGTCAGGGGTCGGCTGGAAACACCATATATTTT; CDR3 protein: CASSPSQGSAGNTIYF
V gene: TRBV5-8; J gene: TRBJ1-2; D gene: .; clone size: .; CDR3 DNA: TGTGCCAGCAGCTTTCAGAACGGGATTGGGGTTAACTATGGCTACACCTTC; CDR3 protein: CASSFQNGIGVNYGYTF
V gene: TRBV11-1; J gene: TRBJ2-2; D gene: .; clone size: .; CDR3 DNA: TGTGCCAGCAGCCCAGGGTCAGGGGGGTCAACCGGGGAGCTGTTTTTT; CDR3 protein: CASSPGSGGSTGELFF
V gene: TRBV5-1; J gene: TRBJ1-2; D gene: .; clone size: .; CDR3 DNA: TGCGCCAGCAGCTTGGTGGGCACTAACTATGGCTACACCTTC; CDR3 protein: CASSLVGTNYGYTF
V gene: TRBV7-9; J gene: TRBJ1-2; D gene: .; clone size: .; CDR3 DNA: TGTGCCAGCAGCTTACACCCGGAACTACTAGGCTACACCTTC; CDR3 protein: CASSLHPELLGYTF
V gene: TRBV7-2; J gene: TRBJ2-5; D gene: TRBD2; clone size: .; CDR3 DNA: TGTGCCAGCAGCCCGACTAGCGGGGGATCCCAAGAGACCCAGTACTTC; CDR3 protein: CASSPTSGGSQETQYF
V gene: TRBV5-8; J gene: TRBJ2-1; D gene: TRBD2; clone size: .; CDR3 DNA: TGTGCCAGCAGCTTTAAACTAGCGGGGGGGAATGAGCAGTTCTTC; CDR3 protein: CASSFKLAGGNEQFF